Listed below are T cell receptor beta chains from one sample, sequenced in a study of early T cells in non-severe SARS-CoV-2 infection. TCRdb called the 5' RACE reads again in MiXCR, with one record for every CDR3 protein. The table lists about 61,000 distinct CDR3 sequences, approximately 9% of them singletons. Input material: whole blood. These receptors were obtained from an adult who was a healthcare worker with PCR-confirmed SARS-CoV-2 infection or an uninfected control (not recorded which). The CDR3 runs from the conserved cysteine through the conserved F or W. A D gene is named only where the DNA matches it firmly. The size entry is marked missing in some rows and otherwise reads once, few, many or a size class.

>.|TRBJ2-1|TRBD1|TRBV11-2
CASSLVRTGINEQFF
TGTGCCAGCAGCTTAGTTAGGACAGGGATCAATGAGCAGTTCTTC
>.|TRBJ2-3|.|TRBV24-1
CASRLGKTDTQYF
TGTGCCAGCCGACTAGGTAAAACAGATACGCAGTATTTT
>.|TRBJ2-6|.|TRBV5-5
CASSPPLLGSGANVLTF
TGTGCCAGCAGCCCACCACTGTTGGGGTCTGGGGCCAACGTCCTGACTTTC
>.|TRBJ1-2|.|TRBV12-3/TRBV12-4
CASSLAQRRDANRF
TGTGCCAGCAGTTTAGCCCAGAGACGGGACGCCAACCGCTTC
>few|TRBJ2-1|.|TRBV6-2/TRBV6-3
CASISVRDEQFF
TGTGCCAGCATCAGTGTCAGGGATGAGCAGTTCTTC
>few|TRBJ2-5|.|TRBV5-5
CASSLAPIQETQYF
TGTGCCAGCAGCTTGGCTCCAATCCAAGAGACCCAGTACTTC
>few|TRBJ2-2|TRBD2|TRBV7-3
CASSLTSGGTGELFF
TGTGCCAGCAGCTTGACTAGCGGGGGCACCGGGGAGCTGTTTTTT
>few|TRBJ2-4|.|TRBV10-1
CASSDETGKNIQYF
TGCGCCAGCAGTGACGAGACTGGGAAAAACATTCAGTACTTC
>.|TRBJ2-1|TRBD2|TRBV6-6
CASSWGRGYNEQFF
TGTGCCAGCAGTTGGGGGAGGGGATACAATGAGCAGTTCTTC
>many|TRBJ2-5|TRBD1|TRBV2
CASSALKGQGKETQYF
TGTGCCAGCAGCGCCCTTAAGGGACAGGGAAAAGAGACCCAGTACTTC
>few|TRBJ1-6|.|TRBV12-3/TRBV12-4
CASSLALQSPLHF
TGTGCCAGCAGTTTAGCCCTCCAGTCACCCCTCCACTTT
>.|TRBJ2-3|.|TRBV11-1
CASNVNRVPDTQYF
TGTGCCAGCAACGTCAATAGGGTCCCAGATACGCAGTATTTT
>few|TRBJ2-4|.|TRBV5-1
CASSLGGIQYF
TGCGCCAGCAGCTTAGGGGGCATTCAGTACTTC
>.|TRBJ1-2|TRBD1|TRBV13
CASSFSRDRGSNYGYTF
TGTGCCAGCAGCTTCTCCCGGGACAGGGGGAGTAACTATGGCTACACCTTC
>many|TRBJ2-5|TRBD1|TRBV4-2
CASSQLGQGQETQYF
TGTGCCAGCAGCCAACTGGGACAGGGACAAGAGACCCAGTACTTC
>many|TRBJ1-5|.|TRBV7-2
CASSFQGSNQPQHF
TGTGCCAGCAGCTTCCAGGGGAGCAATCAGCCCCAGCATTTT
>many|TRBJ1-5|.|TRBV28
CASTYSDQPQHF
TGTGCCAGCACTTACAGCGATCAGCCCCAGCATTTT
>many|TRBJ2-3|TRBD2|TRBV12-3/TRBV12-4
CASSLGLAGGYTDTQYF
TGTGCCAGCAGTTTAGGCCTAGCGGGGGGTTACACAGATACGCAGTATTTT
>many|TRBJ1-2|.|TRBV7-3
CASGPEPQLGYGYTF
TGTGCCAGCGGTCCGGAGCCCCAACTGGGATATGGCTACACCTTC
>few|TRBJ2-1|.|TRBV11-2
CASSLGSASAPYNEQFF
TGTGCCAGCAGCTTAGGATCAGCCAGTGCGCCGTACAATGAGCAGTTCTTC
>.|TRBJ2-3|.|TRBV20-1
CSAIRTGADTQYF
TGCAGTGCTATTAGGACTGGCGCAGATACGCAGTATTTT
>few|TRBJ1-2|.|TRBV5-1
CASRDGTANYGYTF
TGCGCCAGCAGGGACGGGACGGCTAACTATGGCTACACCTTC
>few|TRBJ2-5|TRBD1|TRBV18
CASSPDREETQYF
TGTGCCAGCTCACCCGACAGGGAAGAGACCCAGTACTTC
>few|TRBJ2-3|.|TRBV6-1
CASSGFPAGDTQYF
TGTGCCAGCAGTGGTTTTCCTGCCGGGGATACGCAGTATTTT
>few|TRBJ2-1|TRBD2|TRBV7-2
CASSLAGTSGGFEQFF
TGTGCCAGCAGCCTAGCCGGGACTAGCGGGGGGTTTGAGCAGTTCTTC
>many|TRBJ2-1|TRBD2|TRBV19
CASLTGTSEKNEQFF
TGTGCCAGCCTGACGGGGACTAGCGAAAAGAATGAGCAGTTCTTC
>.|TRBJ1-3|.|TRBV5-1
CASSLVSSASGNTIYF
TGCGCCAGCAGCTTGGTCTCTTCTGCGTCTGGAAACACCATATATTTT
>once|TRBJ1-4|.|TRBV12-3/TRBV12-4
CASTGATNEKLFF
TGTGCCAGCACAGGGGCAACTAATGAAAAACTGTTTTTT
>few|TRBJ1-1|.|TRBV30
CAWMTGGNTEAFF
TGTGCCTGGATGACCGGGGGGAACACTGAAGCTTTCTTT
>.|TRBJ1-1|TRBD1|TRBV19
CASSNPTGVVTEAFF
TGTGCCAGTAGTAACCCGACAGGGGTTGTCACTGAAGCTTTCTTT
>.|TRBJ1-1|TRBD1|TRBV5-1
CASSYDRAMNTEAFF
TGCGCCAGCAGCTATGACAGGGCTATGAACACTGAAGCTTTCTTT